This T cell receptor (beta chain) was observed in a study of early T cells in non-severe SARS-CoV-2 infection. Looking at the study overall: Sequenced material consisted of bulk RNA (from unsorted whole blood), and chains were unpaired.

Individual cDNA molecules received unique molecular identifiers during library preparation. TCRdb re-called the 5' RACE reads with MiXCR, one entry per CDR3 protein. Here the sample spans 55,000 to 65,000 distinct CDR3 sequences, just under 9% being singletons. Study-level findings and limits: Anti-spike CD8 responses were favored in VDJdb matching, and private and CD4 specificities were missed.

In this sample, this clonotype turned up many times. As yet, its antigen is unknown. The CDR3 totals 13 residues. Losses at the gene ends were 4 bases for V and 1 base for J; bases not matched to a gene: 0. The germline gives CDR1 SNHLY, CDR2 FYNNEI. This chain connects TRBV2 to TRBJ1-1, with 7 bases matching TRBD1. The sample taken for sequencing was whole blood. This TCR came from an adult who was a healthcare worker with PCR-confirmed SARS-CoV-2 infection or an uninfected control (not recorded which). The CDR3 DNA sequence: TGTGCCAGCAGTGGACAGGGGAACACTGAAGCTTTCTTT. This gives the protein CASSGQGNTEAFF.